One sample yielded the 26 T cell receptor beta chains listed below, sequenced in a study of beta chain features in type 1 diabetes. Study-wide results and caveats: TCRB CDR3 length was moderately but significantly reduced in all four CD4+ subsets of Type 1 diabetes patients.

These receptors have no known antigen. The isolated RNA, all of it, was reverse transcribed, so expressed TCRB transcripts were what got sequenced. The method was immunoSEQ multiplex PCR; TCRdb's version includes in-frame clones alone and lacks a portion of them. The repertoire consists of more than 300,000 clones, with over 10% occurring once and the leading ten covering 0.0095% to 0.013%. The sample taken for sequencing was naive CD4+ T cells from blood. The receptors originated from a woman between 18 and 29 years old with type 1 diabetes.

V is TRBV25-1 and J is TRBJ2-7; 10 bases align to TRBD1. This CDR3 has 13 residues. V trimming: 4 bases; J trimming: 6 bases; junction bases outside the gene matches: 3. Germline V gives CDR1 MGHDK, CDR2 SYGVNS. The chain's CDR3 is CASSGQGAGEQYF. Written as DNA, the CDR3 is TGTGCCAGCAGTGGACAGGGGGCTGGCGAGCAGTACTTC.

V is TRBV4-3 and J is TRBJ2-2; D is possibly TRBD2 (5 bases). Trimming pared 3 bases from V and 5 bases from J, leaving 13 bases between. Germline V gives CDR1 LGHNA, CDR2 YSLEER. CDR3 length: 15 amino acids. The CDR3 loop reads CASSQRVFSTGELFF. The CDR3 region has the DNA TGCGCCAGCAGCCAGCGGGTCTTCTCGACCGGGGAGCTGTTTTTT.

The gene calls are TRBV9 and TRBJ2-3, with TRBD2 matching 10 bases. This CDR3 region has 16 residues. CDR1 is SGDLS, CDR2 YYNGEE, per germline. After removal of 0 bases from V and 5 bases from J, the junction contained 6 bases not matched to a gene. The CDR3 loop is CASSVAVAGGRDTQYF. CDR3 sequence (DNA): TGTGCCAGCAGCGTAGCAGTAGCGGGGGGCCGAGATACGCAGTATTTT.

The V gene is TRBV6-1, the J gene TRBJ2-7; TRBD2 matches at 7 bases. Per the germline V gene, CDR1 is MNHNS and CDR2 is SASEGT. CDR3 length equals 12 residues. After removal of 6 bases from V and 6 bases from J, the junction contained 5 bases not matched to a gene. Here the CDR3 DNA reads TGTGCCAGCAGGCGAGGGGAGGGCGAGCAGTACTTC. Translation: CASRRGEGEQYF.

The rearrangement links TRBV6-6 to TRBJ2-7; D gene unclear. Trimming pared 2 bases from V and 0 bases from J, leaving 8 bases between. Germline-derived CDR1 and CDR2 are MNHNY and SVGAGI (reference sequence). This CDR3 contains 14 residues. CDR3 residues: CASSYVSSSYEQYF. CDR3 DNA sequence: TGTGCCAGCAGTTACGTCTCTAGCTCCTACGAGCAGTACTTC.

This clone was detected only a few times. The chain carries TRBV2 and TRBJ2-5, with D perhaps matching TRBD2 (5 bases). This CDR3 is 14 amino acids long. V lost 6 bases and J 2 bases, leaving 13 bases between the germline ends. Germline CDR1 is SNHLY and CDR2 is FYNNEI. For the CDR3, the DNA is TGTGCCAGCAGGCTACGGGGTGGGCAAGAGACCCAGTACTTC. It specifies CASRLRGGQETQYF.

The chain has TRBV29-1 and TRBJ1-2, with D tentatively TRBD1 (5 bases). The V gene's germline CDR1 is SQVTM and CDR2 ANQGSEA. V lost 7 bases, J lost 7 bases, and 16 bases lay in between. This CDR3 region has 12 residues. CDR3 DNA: TGCAGCGGGTGGGGCTCCTCCTCTGGCTACACCTTC. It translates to CSGWGSSSGYTF.

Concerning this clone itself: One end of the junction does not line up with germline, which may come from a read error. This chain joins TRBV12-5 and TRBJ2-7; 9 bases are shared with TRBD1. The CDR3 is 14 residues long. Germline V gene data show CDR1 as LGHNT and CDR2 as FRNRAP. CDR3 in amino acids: CASGLAHPDRGKDF. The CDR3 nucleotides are TGTGCTAGTGGTTTGGCCCACCCGGACAGGGGTAAGGACTTC.

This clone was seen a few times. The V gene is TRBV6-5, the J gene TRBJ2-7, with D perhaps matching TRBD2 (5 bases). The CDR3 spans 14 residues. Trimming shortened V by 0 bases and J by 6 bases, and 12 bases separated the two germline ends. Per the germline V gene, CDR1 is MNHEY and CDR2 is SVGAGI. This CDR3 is CASSYSTGSREQYF. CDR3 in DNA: TGTGCCAGCAGTTACTCGACGGGGAGTCGCGAGCAGTACTTC.

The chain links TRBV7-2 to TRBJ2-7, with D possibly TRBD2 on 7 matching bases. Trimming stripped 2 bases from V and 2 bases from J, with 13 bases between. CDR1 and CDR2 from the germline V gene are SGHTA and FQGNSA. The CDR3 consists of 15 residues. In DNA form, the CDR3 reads TGTGCCAGCAGCTTACTTCAAGGGGGGGCCTACGAGCAGTACTTC. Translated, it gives CASSLLQGGAYEQYF.

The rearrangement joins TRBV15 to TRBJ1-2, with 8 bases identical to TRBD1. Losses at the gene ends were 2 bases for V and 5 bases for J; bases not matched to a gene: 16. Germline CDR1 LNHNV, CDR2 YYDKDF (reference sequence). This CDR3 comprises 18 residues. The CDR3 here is CATSRSPRTGLEEYGYTF. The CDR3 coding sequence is TGTGCCACCAGCAGATCCCCTCGGACAGGGTTGGAGGAGTATGGCTACACCTTC. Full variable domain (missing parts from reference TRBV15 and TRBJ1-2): DAMVIQNPRYQVTQFGKPVTLSCSQTLNHNVMYWYQQKSSQAPKLLFHYYDKDFNNEADTPDNFQSRRPNTSFCFLDIRSPGLGDTAMYLCATSRSPRTGLEEYGYTFGSGTRLTVV.

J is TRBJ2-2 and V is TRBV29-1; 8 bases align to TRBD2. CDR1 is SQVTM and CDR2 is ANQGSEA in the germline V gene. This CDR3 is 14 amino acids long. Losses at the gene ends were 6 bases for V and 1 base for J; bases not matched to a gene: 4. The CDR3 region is CSVTGGLNTGELFF. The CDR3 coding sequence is TGCAGCGTGACGGGGGGGCTGAACACCGGGGAGCTGTTTTTT.

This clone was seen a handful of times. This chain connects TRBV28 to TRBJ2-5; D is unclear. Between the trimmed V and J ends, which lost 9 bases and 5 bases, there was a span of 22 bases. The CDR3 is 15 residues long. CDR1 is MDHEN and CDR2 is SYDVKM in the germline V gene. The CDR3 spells CASAPSAPVLETQYF. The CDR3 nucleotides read TGTGCCAGTGCGCCGTCTGCTCCGGTCTTGGAGACCCAGTACTTC.

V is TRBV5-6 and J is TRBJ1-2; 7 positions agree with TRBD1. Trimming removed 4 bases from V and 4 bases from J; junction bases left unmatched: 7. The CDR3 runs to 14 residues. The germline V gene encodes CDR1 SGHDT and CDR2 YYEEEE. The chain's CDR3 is CASSPGQDTYGYTF. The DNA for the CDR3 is TGTGCCAGCAGCCCCGGACAGGACACCTATGGCTACACCTTC.

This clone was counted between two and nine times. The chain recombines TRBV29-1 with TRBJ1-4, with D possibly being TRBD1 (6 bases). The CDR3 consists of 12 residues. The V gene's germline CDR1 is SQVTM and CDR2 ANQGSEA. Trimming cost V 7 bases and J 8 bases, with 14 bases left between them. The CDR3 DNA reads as TGCAGCGCCCAACAGGGCAGGGAAAAACTGTTTTTT. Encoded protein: CSAQQGREKLFF.

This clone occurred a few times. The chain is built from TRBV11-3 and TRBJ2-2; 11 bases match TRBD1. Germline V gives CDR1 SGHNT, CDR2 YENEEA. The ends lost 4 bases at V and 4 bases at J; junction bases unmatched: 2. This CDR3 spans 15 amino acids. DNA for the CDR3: TGTGCCAGCAGCTGGGGACAGGGGGGCACCGGGGAGCTGTTTTTT. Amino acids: CASSWGQGGTGELFF.

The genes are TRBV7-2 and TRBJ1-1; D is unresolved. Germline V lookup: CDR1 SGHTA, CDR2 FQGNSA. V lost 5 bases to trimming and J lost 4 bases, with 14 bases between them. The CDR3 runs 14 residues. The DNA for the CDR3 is TGTGCCAGCAGCGCTAACGATCATCTCACTGAAGCTTTCTTT. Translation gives CASSANDHLTEAFF.

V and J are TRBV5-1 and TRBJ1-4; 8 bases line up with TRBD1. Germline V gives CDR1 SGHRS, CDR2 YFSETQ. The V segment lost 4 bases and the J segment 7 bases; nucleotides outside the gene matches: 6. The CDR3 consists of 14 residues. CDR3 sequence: CASSTTGEAEKLFF. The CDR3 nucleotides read TGCGCCAGCAGCACGACAGGGGAGGCTGAAAAACTGTTTTTT. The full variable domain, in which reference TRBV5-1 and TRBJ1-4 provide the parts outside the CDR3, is KAGVTQTPRYLIKTRGQQVTLSCSPISGHRSVSWYQQTPGQGLQFLFEYFSETQRNKGNFPGRFSGRQFSNSRSEMNVSTLELGDSALYLCASSTTGEAEKLFFGSGTQLSVL.

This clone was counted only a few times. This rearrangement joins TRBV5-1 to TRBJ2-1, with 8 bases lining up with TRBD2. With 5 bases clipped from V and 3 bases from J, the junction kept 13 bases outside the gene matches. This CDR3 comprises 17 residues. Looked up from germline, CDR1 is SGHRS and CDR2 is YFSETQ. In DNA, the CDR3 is TGCGCCAGCAGTCCCGGTCAGGCCGGGAGGGGCTACAATGAGCAGTTCTTC. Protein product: CASSPGQAGRGYNEQFF. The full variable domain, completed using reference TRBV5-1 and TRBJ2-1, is KAGVTQTPRYLIKTRGQQVTLSCSPISGHRSVSWYQQTPGQGLQFLFEYFSETQRNKGNFPGRFSGRQFSNSRSEMNVSTLELGDSALYLCASSPGQAGRGYNEQFFGPGTRLTVL.

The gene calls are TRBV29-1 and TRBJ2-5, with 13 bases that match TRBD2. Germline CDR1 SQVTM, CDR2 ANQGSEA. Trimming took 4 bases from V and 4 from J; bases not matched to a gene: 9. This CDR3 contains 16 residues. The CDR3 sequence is CSVGRTSGSKGETQYF. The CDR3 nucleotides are TGCAGCGTTGGGCGGACTAGCGGGAGTAAAGGAGAGACCCAGTACTTC.

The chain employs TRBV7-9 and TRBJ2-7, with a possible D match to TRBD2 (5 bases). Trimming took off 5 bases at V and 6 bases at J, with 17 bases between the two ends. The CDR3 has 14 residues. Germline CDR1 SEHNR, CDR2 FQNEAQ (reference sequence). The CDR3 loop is CASSPDRGYGEQYF. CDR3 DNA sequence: TGTGCCAGCAGCCCAGACCGGGGTTACGGCGAGCAGTACTTC.

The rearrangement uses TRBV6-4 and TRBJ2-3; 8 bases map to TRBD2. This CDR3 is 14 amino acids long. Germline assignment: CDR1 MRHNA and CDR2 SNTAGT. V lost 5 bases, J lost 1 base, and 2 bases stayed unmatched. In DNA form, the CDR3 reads TGTGCCAGCAGTCGCGGGGGGCGCACAGATACGCAGTATTTT. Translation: CASSRGGRTDTQYF.

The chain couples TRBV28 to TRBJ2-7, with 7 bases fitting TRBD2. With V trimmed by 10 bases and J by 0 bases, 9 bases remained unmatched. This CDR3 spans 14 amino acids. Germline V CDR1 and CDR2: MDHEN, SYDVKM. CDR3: CAKGRAGSSYEQYF. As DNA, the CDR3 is TGTGCCAAAGGGAGGGCGGGGTCCTCCTACGAGCAGTACTTC.

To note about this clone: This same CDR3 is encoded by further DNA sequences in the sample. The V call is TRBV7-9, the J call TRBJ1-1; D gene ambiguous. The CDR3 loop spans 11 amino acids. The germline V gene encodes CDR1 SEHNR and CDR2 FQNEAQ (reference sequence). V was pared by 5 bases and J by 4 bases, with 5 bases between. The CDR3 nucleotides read TGTGCCAGCAGCCCCCGCACTGAAGCTTTCTTT. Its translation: CASSPRTEAFF.

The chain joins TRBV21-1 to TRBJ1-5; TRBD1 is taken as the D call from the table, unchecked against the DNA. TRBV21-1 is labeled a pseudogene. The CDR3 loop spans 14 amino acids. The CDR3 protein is CASSLKGGNQPQHF. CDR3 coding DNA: TGTGCCAGCAGTTTGAAGGGGGGCAATCAGCCCCAGCATTTT.

CDR3 protein: CASSITGGFVSEQYF. DNA for the CDR3: TGTGCCAGCAGCATCACAGGGGGCTTTGTCAGCGAGCAGTACTTC. J is TRBJ2-7 and V is TRBV7-9; 9 nucleotides align to TRBD1. V lost 5 bases to trimming and J lost 6 bases; unmatched junction nucleotides: 11. Germline CDR1 SEHNR, CDR2 FQNEAQ (reference sequence). CDR3 length: 15 residues.